The clone carrying this T cell receptor beta chain was detected a few times. This record belongs to a study of patients and donors after allogeneic stem cell transplantation. Trimming took 5 bases from V and 0 from J, leaving 16 bases between them. This CDR3 comprises 17 residues. MiXCR, run by TCRdb on the RT-PCR reads, gives a single entry per CDR3 protein. Of a few hundred thousand distinct CDR3 sequences in the sample, 38% are singletons; the top ten hold around 10%. This TCR came from a human donor who was either an allogeneic HSCT recipient or a stem cell or donor lymphocyte infusion donor (not recorded which). It is not recorded whose cells these are; they may come from a transplant donor. The rearrangement joins TRBV12-3 or TRBV12-4 to TRBJ1-4, with D possibly TRBD1 on 5 matching bases. Sequencing was performed on blood, either unsorted or a sorted T cell fraction (not recorded which). In DNA form, the CDR3 reads TGTGCCAGCAGTCCACGGGGGAGTCGGGCAACTAATGAAAAACTGTTTTTT. Protein sequence: CASSPRGSRATNEKLFF.